The rows below give T cell receptor beta chains drawn from one sample of a study of cytomegalovirus exposure and HLA in healthy donors. Assay: immunoSEQ multiplex PCR; the TCRdb copy retains only in-frame clones and omits some. In the table there are over 85,000 clones, approximately 87% of which are singletons. Sequenced sample: PBMCs. Source of these receptors: a man aged 40-49 years in good health and CMV-seronegative. The CDR3 runs from the conserved cysteine through the conserved F or W. A D gene is named only where the DNA matches it firmly. Clone sizes are given selectively: once, few, many, or a class where the clone is expanded.

abundance: NA; j_gene: TRBJ2-4; d_gene: TRBD2; v_gene: TRBV27; CDR3aa: CASIAGVRRYF; CDR3nt: TGTGCCAGCATAGCGGGGGTCCGCAGGTACTTC
abundance: NA; j_gene: TRBJ1-1; d_gene: TRBD1; v_gene: TRBV9; CDR3aa: CASSPGGGHTEAFF; CDR3nt: TGTGCCAGCAGCCCAGGGGGCGGGCACACTGAAGCTTTCTTT
abundance: NA; j_gene: TRBJ1-3; d_gene: NA; v_gene: TRBV2; CDR3aa: CASSDPDSNTIYF; CDR3nt: TGTGCCAGCAGTGACCCTGACTCTAACACCATATATTTT
abundance: NA; j_gene: TRBJ1-2; d_gene: NA; v_gene: TRBV6-5; CDR3aa: CASKRSTGGYTF; CDR3nt: TGTGCCAGCAAAAGATCGACAGGTGGCTACACCTTC
abundance: NA; j_gene: TRBJ2-3; d_gene: NA; v_gene: TRBV7-9; CDR3aa: CSSSQAGDTQYF; CDR3nt: TGTTCCAGCAGCCAGGCTGGAGATACGCAGTATTTT
abundance: NA; j_gene: TRBJ1-1; d_gene: NA; v_gene: TRBV28; CDR3aa: CASTSQGIRTEAFF; CDR3nt: TGTGCCAGCACGTCCCAGGGAATTCGGACTGAAGCTTTCTTT
abundance: NA; j_gene: TRBJ2-1; d_gene: NA; v_gene: TRBV7-2; CDR3aa: CASSLMGAANEQFF; CDR3nt: TGTGCCAGCAGCTTAATGGGGGCCGCCAATGAGCAGTTCTTC
abundance: once; j_gene: TRBJ2-7; d_gene: TRBD2; v_gene: TRBV9; CDR3aa: CASSAGTSGGEQYF; CDR3nt: TGTGCCAGCAGCGCGGGGACTAGCGGGGGGGAGCAGTACTTC
abundance: NA; j_gene: TRBJ1-1; d_gene: TRBD1; v_gene: TRBV19; CDR3aa: CASRDRGMNTEAFF; CDR3nt: TGTGCCAGTAGGGACAGGGGGATGAACACTGAAGCTTTCTTT
abundance: NA; j_gene: TRBJ2-3; d_gene: NA; v_gene: TRBV19; CDR3aa: CASSSGRRVADTQYF; CDR3nt: TGTGCCAGTAGTAGCGGACGGCGGGTGGCAGATACGCAGTATTTT
abundance: NA; j_gene: TRBJ2-7; d_gene: NA; v_gene: TRBV29-1; CDR3aa: CSVSRDHTGEQYF; CDR3nt: TGCAGCGTTTCGCGGGATCACACTGGCGAGCAGTACTTC
abundance: NA; j_gene: TRBJ2-7; d_gene: NA; v_gene: TRBV29-1; CDR3aa: CSAKQVNSYEQYF; CDR3nt: TGCAGCGCCAAACAGGTGAACTCCTACGAGCAGTACTTC
abundance: NA; j_gene: TRBJ2-3; d_gene: NA; v_gene: TRBV29-1; CDR3aa: CSVKEGRSTDTQYF; CDR3nt: TGCAGCGTAAAAGAGGGCAGAAGCACAGATACGCAGTATTTT
abundance: few; j_gene: TRBJ1-1; d_gene: NA; v_gene: TRBV28; CDR3aa: CASITWGSGNTEAFF; CDR3nt: TGTGCCAGCATCACTTGGGGCTCGGGGAACACTGAAGCTTTCTTT
abundance: NA; j_gene: TRBJ1-1; d_gene: TRBD1; v_gene: TRBV4-1; CDR3aa: CASSLGQGLTEAFF; CDR3nt: TGCGCCAGCAGCCTCGGACAGGGTCTCACTGAAGCTTTCTTT
abundance: NA; j_gene: TRBJ1-1; d_gene: NA; v_gene: TRBV7-9; CDR3aa: CASSSRGGLGTEAFF; CDR3nt: TGTGCCAGCAGCTCCCGGGGAGGCTTGGGCACTGAAGCTTTCTTT
abundance: NA; j_gene: TRBJ2-7; d_gene: TRBD1; v_gene: TRBV2; CDR3aa: CASRGDRGLHEQYF; CDR3nt: TGTGCCAGCAGGGGGGACAGGGGGCTCCACGAGCAGTACTTC
abundance: NA; j_gene: TRBJ2-3; d_gene: TRBD2; v_gene: TRBV19; CDR3aa: CASTSRSGEADTQYF; CDR3nt: TGTGCCAGTACCTCGCGAAGCGGGGAGGCAGATACGCAGTATTTT
abundance: NA; j_gene: TRBJ2-1; d_gene: TRBD1; v_gene: TRBV9; CDR3aa: CASSAYLGQGYNEQFF; CDR3nt: TGTGCCAGCAGCGCATACTTGGGACAGGGCTACAATGAGCAGTTCTTC
abundance: NA; j_gene: TRBJ2-7; d_gene: NA; v_gene: TRBV29-1; CDR3aa: CSVDYDHEQYF; CDR3nt: TGCAGCGTCGACTACGACCACGAGCAGTACTTC
abundance: NA; j_gene: TRBJ1-4; d_gene: NA; v_gene: TRBV6-1; CDR3aa: CASSEGVHRPNEKLFF; CDR3nt: TGTGCCAGCAGTGAAGGAGTGCACAGGCCTAATGAAAAACTGTTTTTT
abundance: once; j_gene: TRBJ1-1; d_gene: NA; v_gene: TRBV7-9; CDR3aa: CASSLSEGETEAFF; CDR3nt: TGTGCCAGCAGCTTATCAGAAGGAGAGACTGAAGCTTTCTTT
abundance: NA; j_gene: TRBJ1-1; d_gene: NA; v_gene: TRBV7-9; CDR3aa: CASNQVPTEAFF; CDR3nt: TGTGCCAGCAACCAGGTTCCCACTGAAGCTTTCTTT
abundance: NA; j_gene: TRBJ1-2; d_gene: NA; v_gene: TRBV6-5; CDR3aa: CASSRLEGGGYTF; CDR3nt: TGTGCCAGCAGCCGACTGGAAGGGGGAGGCTACACCTTC
abundance: NA; j_gene: TRBJ1-4; d_gene: NA; v_gene: TRBV27; CDR3aa: CASSFSRATNEKLFF; CDR3nt: TGTGCCAGCAGTTTTTCCAGGGCAACTAATGAAAAGCTGTTTTTT
abundance: once; j_gene: TRBJ1-5; d_gene: NA; v_gene: TRBV2; CDR3aa: CASSEIRSNQPQHF; CDR3nt: TGTGCCAGCAGTGAGATTCGGAGCAATCAGCCCCAGCATTTT
abundance: once; j_gene: TRBJ2-7; d_gene: NA; v_gene: TRBV27; CDR3aa: CASSPYRETSYEQYF; CDR3nt: TGTGCCAGCAGTCCCTACAGGGAAACATCCTACGAGCAGTACTTC
abundance: NA; j_gene: TRBJ1-1; d_gene: NA; v_gene: TRBV7-7; CDR3aa: CASSRTRNTEAFF; CDR3nt: TGTGCTAGCAGCCGAACGAGGAACACTGAAGCTTTCTTT
abundance: NA; j_gene: TRBJ2-2; d_gene: TRBD1; v_gene: TRBV5-1; CDR3aa: CASSLRTGNTGELFF; CDR3nt: TGCGCCAGCAGCTTGAGGACAGGGAACACCGGGGAGCTGTTTTTT
abundance: NA; j_gene: TRBJ1-2; d_gene: NA; v_gene: TRBV2; CDR3aa: CATQRDNYGYTF; CDR3nt: TGTGCCACCCAGCGGGACAACTATGGCTACACCTTC
abundance: NA; j_gene: TRBJ1-1; d_gene: TRBD1; v_gene: TRBV6-1; CDR3aa: CASSGRGTGGPGAFF; CDR3nt: TGTGCCAGCAGCGGCCGAGGGACAGGGGGTCCCGGAGCTTTCTTT
abundance: NA; j_gene: TRBJ2-1; d_gene: TRBD2; v_gene: TRBV15; CDR3aa: CATSRSGLAGGREQFF; CDR3nt: TGTGCCACCAGCAGATCTGGACTAGCGGGGGGGCGGGAGCAGTTCTTC
abundance: NA; j_gene: TRBJ1-2; d_gene: NA; v_gene: TRBV29-1; CDR3aa: CSVEEGTQHGYTF; CDR3nt: TGCAGCGTTGAAGAAGGCACACAGCATGGCTACACCTTC
abundance: NA; j_gene: TRBJ1-5; d_gene: NA; v_gene: TRBV7-2; CDR3aa: CASSLVIGWGPNQPQHF; CDR3nt: TGTGCCAGCAGCTTAGTAATCGGCTGGGGCCCCAATCAGCCCCAGCATTTT
abundance: NA; j_gene: TRBJ2-1; d_gene: TRBD2; v_gene: TRBV7-6; CDR3aa: CASSQREGSEQFF; CDR3nt: TGTGCCAGCAGCCAGAGGGAGGGTAGTGAGCAGTTCTTC
abundance: NA; j_gene: TRBJ1-1; d_gene: TRBD1; v_gene: TRBV28; CDR3aa: CASSLVHTGGHTEAFF; CDR3nt: TGTGCCAGCAGCTTGGTACATACAGGGGGCCACACTGAAGCTTTCTTT
abundance: NA; j_gene: TRBJ2-2; d_gene: TRBD1; v_gene: TRBV2; CDR3aa: CASSGDRGYTGELFF; CDR3nt: TGTGCCAGCAGTGGCGACAGGGGATACACCGGGGAGCTGTTTTTT
abundance: NA; j_gene: TRBJ2-3; d_gene: TRBD1; v_gene: TRBV9; CDR3aa: CASSAGQGYTDTQYF; CDR3nt: TGTGCCAGCAGCGCCGGACAGGGCTACACAGATACGCAGTATTTT
abundance: NA; j_gene: TRBJ1-1; d_gene: NA; v_gene: TRBV19; CDR3aa: CASMAHTEAFF; CDR3nt: TGTGCCAGTATGGCCCACACTGAAGCTTTCTTT
abundance: NA; j_gene: TRBJ2-3; d_gene: TRBD2; v_gene: TRBV6-1; CDR3aa: CASSESSSGLDTQYF; CDR3nt: TGTGCCAGCAGTGAATCGAGTAGCGGGCTAGATACGCAGTATTTT
abundance: NA; j_gene: TRBJ1-5; d_gene: NA; v_gene: TRBV19; CDR3aa: CASSIPGNQPQHF; CDR3nt: TGTGCCAGTAGTATTCCAGGGAATCAGCCCCAGCATTTT
abundance: NA; j_gene: TRBJ2-5; d_gene: NA; v_gene: TRBV11-1; CDR3aa: CASSLVQQETQYF; CDR3nt: TGTGCCAGCAGCTTAGTACAGCAAGAGACCCAGTACTTC
abundance: NA; j_gene: TRBJ1-2; d_gene: TRBD1; v_gene: TRBV7-9; CDR3aa: CSSSQKSGTGILF; CDR3nt: TGTTCCAGCAGCCAAAAATCTGGGACAGGGATCCTCTTC
abundance: once; j_gene: TRBJ2-3; d_gene: NA; v_gene: TRBV5-1; CDR3aa: CASSLNREDTQYF; CDR3nt: TGCGCCAGCAGCTTGAACAGGGAGGATACGCAGTATTTT
abundance: NA; j_gene: TRBJ2-1; d_gene: TRBD1; v_gene: TRBV5-1; CDR3aa: CASSWDRVRNEQFF; CDR3nt: TGCGCCAGCAGTTGGGACAGGGTGCGGAATGAGCAGTTCTTC
abundance: NA; j_gene: TRBJ2-7; d_gene: TRBD2; v_gene: TRBV4-2; CDR3aa: CASSHASGDYSYEQYF; CDR3nt: TGTGCCAGCAGCCATGCCTCCGGGGACTACTCCTACGAGCAGTACTTC
abundance: few; j_gene: TRBJ1-2; d_gene: NA; v_gene: TRBV29-1; CDR3aa: CSVDFARYYGYTF; CDR3nt: TGCAGCGTAGACTTCGCGCGGTACTATGGCTACACCTTC
abundance: NA; j_gene: TRBJ2-2; d_gene: TRBD2; v_gene: TRBV5-1; CDR3aa: CASSSRSGGSLELFF; CDR3nt: TGCGCCAGCAGCTCGAGGAGCGGGGGGTCGCTGGAGCTGTTTTTT